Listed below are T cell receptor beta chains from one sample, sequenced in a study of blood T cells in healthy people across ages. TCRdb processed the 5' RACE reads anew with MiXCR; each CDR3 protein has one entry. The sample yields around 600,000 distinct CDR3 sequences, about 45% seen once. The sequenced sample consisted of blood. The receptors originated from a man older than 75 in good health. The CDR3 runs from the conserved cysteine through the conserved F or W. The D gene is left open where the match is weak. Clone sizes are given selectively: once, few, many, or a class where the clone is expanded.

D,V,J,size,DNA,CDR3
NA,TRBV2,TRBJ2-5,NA,TGTGCCAGCAGAGGGGGGGACCAAGAGACCCAGTACTTC,CASRGGDQETQYF
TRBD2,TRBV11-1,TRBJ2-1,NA,TGTGCCAGCAGCTTAATCGGGGGGGGAGAGCAGTTCTTC,CASSLIGGGEQFF
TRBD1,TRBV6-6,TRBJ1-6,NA,TGTGTCAGCGGTGACAGGGCGGGCTCCTATAATTCACCCCTCCACTTT,CVSGDRAGSYNSPLHF
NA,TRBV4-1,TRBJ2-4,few,TGCGCCAGCAGCCAAGGGAGTCTAGCCAAAAACATTCAGTACTTC,CASSQGSLAKNIQYF
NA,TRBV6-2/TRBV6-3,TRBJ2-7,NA,TGTGCCAGCAGGACCGCCTATGGGGGGAACTCCTACGAGCAGTACTTC,CASRTAYGGNSYEQYF
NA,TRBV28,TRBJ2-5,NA,TGTGCCAGCCCCCCAGGGGAAGAGACCCAGTACTTC,CASPPGEETQYF
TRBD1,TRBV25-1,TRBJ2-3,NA,TGTGCCAGCAGTGTCAGGGGGCGAGGCGCGACAGATACGCAGTATTTT,CASSVRGRGATDTQYF
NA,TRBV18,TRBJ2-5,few,TGTGCCAGCTCGGACCCTTTGGTGGAGACCCAGTACTTC,CASSDPLVETQYF
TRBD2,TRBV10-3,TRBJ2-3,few,TGTGCCACTCGTTCGGGAGCGGGAGGGTACACAGATACGCAGTATTTT,CATRSGAGGYTDTQYF
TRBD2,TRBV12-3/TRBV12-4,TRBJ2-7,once,TGTGCCAGCAGTTTTGCATCAGCGGGAGGGTACGAGCAGTACTTC,CASSFASAGGYEQYF
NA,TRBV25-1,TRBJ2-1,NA,TGTGCCAGCAGTCTCCCAGGGGGGAGGGCCTACAATGAGCAGTTCTTC,CASSLPGGRAYNEQFF
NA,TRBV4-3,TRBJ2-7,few,TGCGCCAGCAGCCAAGAACTGGGAACCTACGAGCAGTACTTC,CASSQELGTYEQYF
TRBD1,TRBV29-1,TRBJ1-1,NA,TGCAGCGTTGAAATCGCAGGGGGGACGATCACTGAAGCTTTCTTT,CSVEIAGGTITEAFF
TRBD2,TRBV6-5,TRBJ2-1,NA,TGTGCCAGCAGTTACTCTAGCGGGGGACAAACGGACAATGAGCAGTTCTTC,CASSYSSGGQTDNEQFF
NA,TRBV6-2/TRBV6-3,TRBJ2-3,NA,TGTGCCAGCAGTTCCGTCCTCGATACGCAGTATTTT,CASSSVLDTQYF
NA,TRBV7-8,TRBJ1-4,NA,TGTGCCAGCAGCTTTGGGGGTAATGAAAAACTGTTTTTT,CASSFGGNEKLFF
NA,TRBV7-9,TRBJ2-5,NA,TGTGCCAGCAGCGGACGCAGGGGAGGTTCAGAGCAGTACTTC,CASSGRRGGSEQYF
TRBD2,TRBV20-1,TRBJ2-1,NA,TGCAGTGCTAGACTAGCGGACTCCTACAATGAGCAGTTCTTC,CSARLADSYNEQFF
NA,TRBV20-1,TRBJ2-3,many,TGCAGTGCTAGCCGTCAGGGCACAGATACGCAGTATTTT,CSASRQGTDTQYF
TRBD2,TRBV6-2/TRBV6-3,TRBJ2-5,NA,TGTGCCAGCAGTTACTCGAGACTAGCGTTCCAAGAGACCCAGTACTTC,CASSYSRLAFQETQYF
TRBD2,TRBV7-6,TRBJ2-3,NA,TGTGCCAGCATCCTTAGCGGGGAGAGCACAGATACGCAGTATTTT,CASILSGESTDTQYF
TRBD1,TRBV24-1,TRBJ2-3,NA,TGTGCCACCAGTGACCCGGGACAGGGGGCACCAGATACGCAGTATTTT,CATSDPGQGAPDTQYF
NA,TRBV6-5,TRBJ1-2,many,TGTGCCAGCAGTGATAGTCCGTACTATGGCTACACCTTC,CASSDSPYYGYTF
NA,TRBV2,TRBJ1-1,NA,TGTGCCAGCAGTGAAATAGGGGTTGGCACTGAAGCTTTCTTT,CASSEIGVGTEAFF
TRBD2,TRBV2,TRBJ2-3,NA,TGTGCCAGCCAAAGCGGGAGAGGGAACACAGATACGCAGTATTTT,CASQSGRGNTDTQYF
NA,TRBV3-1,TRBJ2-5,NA,TGTGCCAGCAGCCACTTGGAGGAGACCCAGTACTTC,CASSHLEETQYF
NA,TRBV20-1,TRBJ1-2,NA,TGCAGTGCGCCGATAGTAGGCGGCTACACCTTC,CSAPIVGGYTF
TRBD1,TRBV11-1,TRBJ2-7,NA,TGTGCCAGCAGCTTAGACGGGACAGGGTACTACGAGCAGTACTTC,CASSLDGTGYYEQYF
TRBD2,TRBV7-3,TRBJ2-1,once,TGTGCCAGCAGCTTAACGACCGGACTAGCGGGAGCGGGGGGGCAGTTCTTC,CASSLTTGLAGAGGQFF
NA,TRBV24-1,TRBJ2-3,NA,TGTGCCACCAGTGATCCGACCCCAAGCGGAGGCACAGATACGCAGTATTTT,CATSDPTPSGGTDTQYF
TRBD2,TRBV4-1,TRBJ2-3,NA,TGCGCCAGCAGCCAAGATAGCGGGAGTAGGGATACGCAGTATTTT,CASSQDSGSRDTQYF
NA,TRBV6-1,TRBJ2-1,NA,TGTGCCAGCAGCCCCACACCCACAGTGAGCTCCTACAATGAGCAGTTCTTC,CASSPTPTVSSYNEQFF
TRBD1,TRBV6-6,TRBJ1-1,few,TGTGCCAACAGGGGGACAGATTTAGGGGAAGCTTTCTTT,CANRGTDLGEAFF
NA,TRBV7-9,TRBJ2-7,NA,TGTGCCAGCAGCCCCCTCCAGGGGCGAAAGCCCTACGAGCAGTACTTC,CASSPLQGRKPYEQYF
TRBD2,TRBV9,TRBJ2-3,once,TGTGCCAGCAGCGCCCCCCAAGTAGCGGGAGTGGCTTCAGGCACAGATACGCAGTATTTT,CASSAPQVAGVASGTDTQYF
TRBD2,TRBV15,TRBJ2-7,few,TGTGCCACCAGCAGGAGACTAGCGTATAGCTCCTACGAGCAGTACTTC,CATSRRLAYSSYEQYF
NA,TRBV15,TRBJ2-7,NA,TGTGCCACCAGCAGAGCCGGGGCTACCTACGAGCAGTACTTC,CATSRAGATYEQYF
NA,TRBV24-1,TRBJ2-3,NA,TGTGCCACCAGTGCCGGGGGGCTTGGCACAGATACGCAGTATTTT,CATSAGGLGTDTQYF